The 20 T cell receptor beta chains below come from one sample, sequenced in a study of memory CD4+ T cells and cytomegalovirus serostatus. Only in-frame clones appear in the TCRdb table, and some are missing; sequencing was by immunoSEQ multiplex PCR. The sample consists of 50,000 to 70,000 clones, over 70% of them appearing once. The sort gate was single viable CD3+CD4+CD8-CD45RO+ cells for memory CD4+ T cells. The sample taken for sequencing was memory CD4+ T cells from blood. Receptors were obtained from an adult in good health and CMV-seropositive.

The V call is TRBV6-5, the J call TRBJ1-5, with 9 bases matching TRBD1. Germline V gene data show CDR1 as MNHEY and CDR2 as SVGAGI. CDR3 length: 15 amino acids. V shed 9 bases and J 2 bases; nucleotides not matched to a gene: 8. The CDR3 coding sequence is TGTGCCAGTCGGCCGGACAGGGGCGGCAATCAGCCCCAGCATTTT. Its protein is CASRPDRGGNQPQHF.

This clone was seen a handful of times. V is TRBV14 and J is TRBJ1-3, with unresolved D. CDR3 length: 16 amino acids. CDR1 and CDR2 (germline): SGHDN, FVKESK. V lost 1 base and J 0 bases, leaving 10 bases between the germline ends. Here the CDR3 reads CASSQVMGISGNTIYF. CDR3 DNA sequence: TGTGCCAGCAGCCAAGTAATGGGGATCTCTGGAAACACCATATATTTT.

The chain carries TRBV11-3 and TRBJ1-5, with D uncertain. The V gene lost 0 bases and the J gene lost 3 bases, with 3 bases spanning the gap. This CDR3 has 13 amino acids. Germline lookup yields CDR1 SGHNT and CDR2 YENEEA. The CDR3 bases are TGTGCCAGCAGCTTAGACTACAATCAGCCCCAGCATTTT. This codes for CASSLDYNQPQHF.

J is TRBJ2-1 and V is TRBV11-2; D call uncertain. Trimming pared 0 bases from V and 9 bases from J, leaving 9 bases between. Germline CDR1 reads SGHAT; CDR2 reads FQNNGV. There are 13 residues in the CDR3. The CDR3 coding sequence is TGTGCCAGCAGCTTAGATCAGGAGCTTGAGCAGTTCTTC. It yields the protein CASSLDQELEQFF.

V usage is TRBV10-3 and J usage is TRBJ2-7; 10 bases are a match to TRBD1. The CDR3 runs 15 residues. Germline V lookup: CDR1 ENHRY, CDR2 SYGVKD. V gave up 7 bases and J gave up 0 bases; unmatched junction bases: 6. The CDR3, as DNA: TGTGCCATCACCTCAGGGACAGGGGCCTCCTACGAGCAGTACTTC. As protein: CAITSGTGASYEQYF.

This clone was seen at least ten times. The CDR3 here is CASSSRLENIQYF. The CDR3 bases are TGCGCCAGCAGCTCAAGACTGGAAAACATTCAGTACTTC. The chain recombines TRBV5-1 with TRBJ2-4, with no clear D. V was cut by 3 bases and J by 5 bases, with 9 bases left in between. CDR3 length: 13 residues. The germline V gene has CDR1 SGHRS and CDR2 YFSETQ.

The chain combines TRBV2 with TRBJ2-3; tentatively, D is TRBD1 or TRBD2 (6 bases each). V was trimmed by 6 bases and J by 3 bases, leaving 16 bases between them. CDR1 and CDR2 (germline): SNHLY, FYNNEI. The CDR3 has 15 amino acids. In DNA, the CDR3 is TGTGCCAGCAGCACACCCCGGGGGCTTACAGATACGCAGTATTTT. As protein: CASSTPRGLTDTQYF.

The rearrangement joins TRBV6-6 to TRBJ1-1; TRBD1 matches at 11 bases. There are 15 residues in the CDR3. The germline gives CDR1 MNHNY, CDR2 SVGAGI (reference sequence). J lost 14 bases, V lost 0 bases, and 11 bases had no gene match. CDR3 coding DNA: TGTGCCAGCAGTTACTCTCCGGGACAGGGGGGATCATTCTTCTTT. It is translated as CASSYSPGQGGSFFF.

The genes are TRBV2 and TRBJ1-1; D may be TRBD1 (5 bases). Trimming pared 4 bases from V and 3 bases from J, leaving 12 bases between. The CDR3 is 14 residues long. Germline V gene lookup returns CDR1 SNHLY and CDR2 FYNNEI. This CDR3 is CASSALLGDTEAFF. CDR3 DNA: TGTGCCAGCAGTGCGCTTCTGGGGGACACTGAAGCTTTCTTT.

V gene TRBV7-9 combines with J gene TRBJ1-1; D ambiguous. The CDR3 runs 13 residues. The germline CDR1 and CDR2 sequences are SEHNR and FQNEAQ (reference sequence). The V and J ends lost 5 bases and 0 bases respectively, with 7 bases between them. The CDR3: CASSPLLNTEAFF. In DNA form, the CDR3 reads TGTGCCAGCAGCCCACTCCTGAACACTGAAGCTTTCTTT.

The rearrangement joins TRBV28 to TRBJ2-6; tentative D call: TRBD2 (5 bases). Germline CDR1 is MDHEN and CDR2 is SYDVKM. The CDR3 loop spans 13 amino acids. The V end lost 4 bases, the J end lost 4 bases, and 5 bases lay between the germline ends. CDR3 in DNA: TGTGCCAGCAGTTCGGGAGGGGCCAACGTCCTGACTTTC. Protein: CASSSGGANVLTF.

The chain carries TRBV2 and TRBJ2-7; D ambiguous. CDR1 and CDR2 (germline): SNHLY, FYNNEI. This CDR3 is built from 11 residues. V was pared by 4 bases and J by 13 bases, with 14 bases between. The CDR3 loop is CASSGVGKVYF. The CDR3 nucleotides read TGTGCCAGCAGTGGGGTGGGGAAGGTATACTTC.

CDR3 in DNA: TGTGCCAGCAGACAGGGACTAGCGGGAGAATCCTACGAGCAGTACTTC. Amino acids: CASRQGLAGESYEQYF. The chain recombines TRBV28 with TRBJ2-7, with 14 nucleotides matching TRBD2. In germline, CDR1 is MDHEN, CDR2 SYDVKM. This CDR3 region has 16 residues. The V and J ends lost 6 bases and 1 base, in that order; junction bases with no gene match: 5.

This chain links TRBV28 with TRBJ1-1; 8 bases are a match to TRBD1. The trim removed 8 bases at V and 8 bases at J, leaving 4 bases unmatched. The V gene's germline CDR1 is MDHEN and CDR2 SYDVKM. The CDR3 extends over 11 amino acids. The CDR3 DNA follows: TGTGCCAGCTATGGACAGGGAGAAGCTTTCTTT. It codes for CASYGQGEAFF.

The genes are TRBV6-6 and TRBJ2-5; D unclear. CDR3 length equals 14 residues. V gave up 5 bases and J gave up 0 bases, with 10 bases separating them. Germline loops: CDR1 MNHNY, CDR2 SVGAGI (reference sequence). The CDR3 DNA sequence: TGTGCCAGCAGTACTCTGGGGTACCAAGAGACCCAGTACTTC. This gives the protein CASSTLGYQETQYF.

The V call is TRBV29-1, the J call TRBJ1-1; weak D call: TRBD1 (5 bases). Germline CDR1 and CDR2: SQVTM and ANQGSEA. Trimming removed 4 bases from V and 2 bases from J, with 17 bases in between. This CDR3 spans 15 amino acids. CDR3 bases: TGCAGCGTTGGAGGGGCGTCGGGAATAAACACTGAAGCTTTCTTT. Encoded protein: CSVGGASGINTEAFF.

CDR3 in amino acids: CASSIEPSGSNPYEQYV. The CDR3 nucleotides are TGTGCCAGTAGTATAGAGCCCAGCGGGAGTAATCCCTACGAGCAGTACGTC. The chain joins TRBV19 to TRBJ2-7; the match to TRBD2 covers 8 bases. The germline CDR1 and CDR2 sequences are LNHDA and SQIVND (reference sequence). V was pared by 0 bases and J by 2 bases, with 9 bases of the junction left unmatched. The CDR3 is 17 amino acids.

This clone was detected once. This rearrangement joins TRBV7-9 to TRBJ2-5, with 7 bases identical to TRBD2. Trimming cost V 2 bases and J 5 bases; bases outside gene matches: 17. Germline V gives CDR1 SEHNR, CDR2 FQNEAQ (reference sequence). This CDR3 spans 18 amino acids. The CDR3 spells CASSLSIDWRESRETQYF. CDR3 bases: TGTGCCAGCAGCTTATCCATTGATTGGCGGGAGTCGAGGGAGACCCAGTACTTC. The whole variable domain, remainder taken from reference TRBV7-9 and TRBJ2-5, is DTGVSQNPRHKITKRGQNVTFRCDPISEHNRLYWYRQTLGQGPEFLTYFQNEAQLEKSRLLSDRFSAERPKGSFSTLEIQRTEQGDSAMYLCASSLSIDWRESRETQYFGPGTRLLVL.

The chain recombines TRBV5-4 with TRBJ2-5; D ambiguous. The germline CDR1 and CDR2 sequences are SGHNT and YYREEE (reference sequence). Trimming took off 0 bases at V and 2 bases at J, with 5 bases between the two ends. The CDR3 is 13 residues long. In DNA form, the CDR3 reads TGTGCCAGCAGCTTGGACTCACAAGAGACCCAGTACTTC. The encoded protein is CASSLDSQETQYF.

The rearrangement uses TRBV7-2 and TRBJ2-1, with 8 bases identical to TRBD2. Trimming at V came to 6 bases and at J to 8 bases, leaving 12 bases not matched to a gene. Germline values: CDR1 SGHTA, CDR2 FQGNSA. The length of the CDR3 is 15 residues. The CDR3 loop reads CASRPEVAGRHEQFF. As DNA, the CDR3 is TGTGCCAGCAGACCCGAAGTAGCGGGAAGGCATGAGCAGTTCTTC.